This entry lists 4 T cell receptor beta chains sequenced from one sample in a study of T cell responses to AZD1222 COVID-19 vaccine. TCRdb keeps only in-frame clones here, not all; method: immunoSEQ multiplex PCR. Of fewer than 200,000 clones listed, 85% to 90% are singletons. The sample here was peripheral blood, taken 28 days after the second AZD1222 dose. The receptors derive from an adult who received the AZD1222 COVID-19 vaccine.

The V gene is TRBV7-3, the J gene TRBJ1-5; D is unresolved. Germline V gives CDR1 SGHTA, CDR2 FQGTGA. The CDR3 runs to 13 residues. V was pared by 5 bases and J by 0 bases, with 5 bases between. The CDR3 coding sequence is TGTGCCAGCAGCCAGAATAGCAATCAGCCCCAGCATTTT. The encoded protein is CASSQNSNQPQHF.

V gene TRBV7-7 combines with J gene TRBJ2-1; 12 bases are a match to TRBD2. J was trimmed by 6 bases and V by 1 base; bases with no gene match: 10. Germline values: CDR1 SSHAT, CDR2 FNYEAQ (reference sequence). This CDR3 region has 18 residues. The CDR3 reads CASSLVSSGGAIGNEQFF. The CDR3 region has the DNA TGTGCCAGCAGCTTAGTATCTAGCGGGGGGGCGATCGGCAATGAGCAGTTCTTC.

J is TRBJ2-5 and V is TRBV6-5; the D gene is possibly TRBD1 (5 bases). The CDR3 is 16 amino acids. Germline V gene sequence: CDR1 MNHEY, CDR2 SVGAGI. Trimming pared 0 bases from V and 5 bases from J, leaving 16 bases between. For the CDR3, the DNA is TGTGCCAGCAGTTACTCGGGTGGGATAAGGGGTGAGACCCAGTACTTC. It yields the protein CASSYSGGIRGETQYF.

Regarding this clone: This same CDR3 is encoded by further DNA sequences in the sample. This sequence joins TRBV11-2 and TRBJ1-2; 8 bases are a match to TRBD1. The CDR3 consists of 13 residues. V dropped 2 bases and J dropped 7; count of bases not matched to a gene: 3. CDR1 is SGHAT, CDR2 FQNNGV, per germline. CDR3: CASSLQGAGGYTF. The CDR3, as DNA: TGTGCCAGCAGCTTACAGGGGGCGGGTGGCTACACCTTC.